Included here is one T cell receptor (beta chain) sequence, with context. Its cognate antigen is unknown. These data belong to a study of shared clonotypes between healthy human individuals. Findings of the study overall: Among non-shared clonotypes, generation probabilities were lower than among those shared by all four donors.

This table comes from immunoSEQ multiplex PCR, and its TCRdb copy is limited to in-frame clones, with some not included. The top ten clones hold approximately 0.067% of a sample with 500,000 to 550,000 clones, 90% to 96% of them seen once. V lost 6 bases and J 5 bases, leaving 13 bases between the germline ends. The V gene's germline CDR1 is KGHSH and CDR2 LQKENI. This CDR3 has 13 amino acids. The sequence was obtained from a woman in her 30s in good health. What was sequenced was naive CD4+ T cells sorted from blood. Regarding subset: CD45RA+ positively selected. The chain links TRBV18 to TRBJ1-1; D may be TRBD1 (6 bases). This CDR3 is CASSPGDPTEAFF. The DNA of the CDR3 is TGTGCCAGCTCCCCAGGGGATCCTACTGAAGCTTTCTTT.